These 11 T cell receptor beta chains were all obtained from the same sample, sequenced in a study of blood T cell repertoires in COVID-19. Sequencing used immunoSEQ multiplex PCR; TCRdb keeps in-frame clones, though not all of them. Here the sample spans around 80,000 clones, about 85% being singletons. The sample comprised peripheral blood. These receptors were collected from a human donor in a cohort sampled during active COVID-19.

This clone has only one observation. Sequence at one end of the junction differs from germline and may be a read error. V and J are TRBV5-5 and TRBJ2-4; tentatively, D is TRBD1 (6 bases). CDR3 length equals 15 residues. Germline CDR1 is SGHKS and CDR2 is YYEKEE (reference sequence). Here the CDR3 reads CASSLGGLAKNIQYF. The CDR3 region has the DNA TGTGCCAGCAGCTTGGGGGGGCTAGCCAAAAACATTCAGTACTTT.

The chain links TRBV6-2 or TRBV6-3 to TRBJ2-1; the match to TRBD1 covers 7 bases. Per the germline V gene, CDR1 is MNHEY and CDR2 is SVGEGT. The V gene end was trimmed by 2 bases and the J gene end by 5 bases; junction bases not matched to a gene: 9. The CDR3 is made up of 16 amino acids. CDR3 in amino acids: CASSYKTGFGDNEQFF. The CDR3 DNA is TGTGCCAGCAGTTACAAGACAGGGTTTGGCGACAATGAGCAGTTCTTC.

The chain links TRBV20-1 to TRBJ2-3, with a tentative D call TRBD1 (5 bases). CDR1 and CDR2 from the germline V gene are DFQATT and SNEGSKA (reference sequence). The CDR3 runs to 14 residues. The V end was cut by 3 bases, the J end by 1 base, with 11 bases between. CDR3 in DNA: TGCAGTGCTAGTAGTCCGACAGGCACAGATACGCAGTATTTT. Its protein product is CSASSPTGTDTQYF.

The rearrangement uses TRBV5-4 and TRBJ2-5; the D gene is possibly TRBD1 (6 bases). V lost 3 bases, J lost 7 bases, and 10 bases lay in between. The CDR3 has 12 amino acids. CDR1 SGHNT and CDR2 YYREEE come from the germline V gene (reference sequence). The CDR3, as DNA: TGTGCCAGCAGCTCGGACAGAACGACCCAGTACTTC. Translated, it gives CASSSDRTTQYF.

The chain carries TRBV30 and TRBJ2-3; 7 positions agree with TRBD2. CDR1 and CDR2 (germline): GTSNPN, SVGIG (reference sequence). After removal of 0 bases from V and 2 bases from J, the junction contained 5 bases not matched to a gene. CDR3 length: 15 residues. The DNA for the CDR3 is TGTGCCTGGAGTGTACAAACTAGCGCCACAGATACGCAGTATTTT. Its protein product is CAWSVQTSATDTQYF.

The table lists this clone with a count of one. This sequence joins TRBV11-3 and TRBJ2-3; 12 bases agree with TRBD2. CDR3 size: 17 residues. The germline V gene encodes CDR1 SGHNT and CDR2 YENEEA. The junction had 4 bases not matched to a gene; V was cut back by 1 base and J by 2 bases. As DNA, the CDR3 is TGTGCCAGCAGCTTAGGGGGGACTAGCGGGCTCACAGATACGCAGTATTTT. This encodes CASSLGGTSGLTDTQYF.

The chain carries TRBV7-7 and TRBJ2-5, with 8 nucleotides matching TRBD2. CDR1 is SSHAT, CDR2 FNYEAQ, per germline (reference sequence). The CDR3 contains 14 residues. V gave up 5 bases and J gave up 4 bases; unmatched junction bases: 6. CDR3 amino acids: CASSLGAGGETQYF. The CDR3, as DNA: TGTGCCAGCAGCCTGGGCGCGGGGGGAGAGACCCAGTACTTC.

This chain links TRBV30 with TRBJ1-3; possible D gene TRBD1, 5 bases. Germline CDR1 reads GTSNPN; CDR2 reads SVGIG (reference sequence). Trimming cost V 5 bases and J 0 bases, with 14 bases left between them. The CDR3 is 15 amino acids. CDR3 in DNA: TGTGCCTGGTCAGGGTCCCCGAGCTCTGGAAACACCATATATTTT. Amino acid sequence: CAWSGSPSSGNTIYF.

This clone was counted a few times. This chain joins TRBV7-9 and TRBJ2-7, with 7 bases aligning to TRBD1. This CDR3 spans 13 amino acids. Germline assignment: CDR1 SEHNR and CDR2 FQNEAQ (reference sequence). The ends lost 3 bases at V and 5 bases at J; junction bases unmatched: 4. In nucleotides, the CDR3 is TGTGCCAGCAGCTTCCGGCAGGGGGACGAGCAGTACTTC. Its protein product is CASSFRQGDEQYF.

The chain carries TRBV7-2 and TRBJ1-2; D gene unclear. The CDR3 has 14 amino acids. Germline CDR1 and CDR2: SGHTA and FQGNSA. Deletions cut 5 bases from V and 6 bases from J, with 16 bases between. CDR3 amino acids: CASSTFTNLHGYTF. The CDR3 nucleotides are TGTGCCAGCAGCACCTTCACAAACCTTCATGGCTACACCTTC.

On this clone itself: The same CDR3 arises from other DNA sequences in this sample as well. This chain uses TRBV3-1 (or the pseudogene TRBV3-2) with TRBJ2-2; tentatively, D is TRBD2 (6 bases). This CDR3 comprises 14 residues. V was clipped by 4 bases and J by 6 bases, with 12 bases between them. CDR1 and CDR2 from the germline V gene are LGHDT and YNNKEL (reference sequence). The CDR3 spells CASSPRGGAGELFF. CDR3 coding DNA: TGTGCCAGCAGCCCAAGGGGCGGGGCCGGGGAGCTGTTTTTT.